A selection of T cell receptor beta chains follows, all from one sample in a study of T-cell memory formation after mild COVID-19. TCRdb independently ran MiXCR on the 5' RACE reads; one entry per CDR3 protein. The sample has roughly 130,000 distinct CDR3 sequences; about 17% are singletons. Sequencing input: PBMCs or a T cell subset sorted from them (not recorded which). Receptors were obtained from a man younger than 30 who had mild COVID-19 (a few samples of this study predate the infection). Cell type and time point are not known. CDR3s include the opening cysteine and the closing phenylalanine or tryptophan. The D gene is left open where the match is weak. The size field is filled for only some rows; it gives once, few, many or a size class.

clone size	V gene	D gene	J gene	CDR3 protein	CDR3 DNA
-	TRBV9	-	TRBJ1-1	CASSVEGGGWTEAFF	TGTGCCAGCAGCGTAGAGGGGGGTGGATGGACTGAAGCTTTCTTT
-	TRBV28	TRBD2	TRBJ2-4	CASGLAENIQYF	TGTGCCAGCGGACTAGCGGAAAACATTCAGTACTTC
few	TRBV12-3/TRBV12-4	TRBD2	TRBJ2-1	CASSPGLRGSYNEQFF	TGTGCCAGCAGCCCAGGGTTGCGGGGGTCCTACAATGAGCAGTTCTTC
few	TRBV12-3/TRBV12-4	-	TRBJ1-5	CASSLGQSPDQPQHF	TGTGCCAGCAGTTTAGGGCAGTCCCCCGATCAGCCCCAGCATTTT
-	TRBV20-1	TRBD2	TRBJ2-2	CSATTGGSTGELFF	TGCAGTGCTACCACGGGGGGAAGTACCGGGGAGCTGTTTTTT
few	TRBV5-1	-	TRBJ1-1	CASSLGVHTEAFF	TGCGCCAGCAGCTTGGGGGTGCACACTGAAGCTTTCTTT
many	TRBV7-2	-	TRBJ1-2	CASSFNDQGGYTF	TGTGCCAGCAGCTTCAACGATCAGGGCGGCTACACCTTC
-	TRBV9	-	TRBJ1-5	CASSVGSANQPQHF	TGTGCCAGCAGCGTAGGGAGTGCAAATCAGCCCCAGCATTTT
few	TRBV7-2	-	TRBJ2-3	CASSYNRLDTQYF	TGTGCCAGCAGCTACAACCGCCTTGATACGCAGTATTTT
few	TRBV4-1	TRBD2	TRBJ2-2	CASSQVRGVYTGELFF	TGCGCCAGCAGCCAAGTCCGGGGGGTATACACCGGGGAGCTGTTTTTT
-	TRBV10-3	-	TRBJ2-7	CAISEEFSSYEQYF	TGTGCCATCAGTGAGGAATTCAGCTCCTACGAGCAGTACTTC
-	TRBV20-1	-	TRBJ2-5	CSARNGVGDQETQYF	TGCAGTGCTAGAAATGGGGTGGGGGACCAAGAGACCCAGTACTTC
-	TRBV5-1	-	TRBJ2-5	CASSILTKETQYF	TGCGCCAGCAGCATCCTAACGAAAGAGACCCAGTACTTC
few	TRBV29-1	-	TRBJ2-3	CSVVAGESTDTQYF	TGCAGCGTTGTGGCAGGGGAAAGCACAGATACGCAGTATTTT
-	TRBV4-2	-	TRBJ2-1	CASSQDRSRSNEQFF	TGTGCCAGCAGCCAAGATCGGAGTAGATCCAATGAGCAGTTCTTC
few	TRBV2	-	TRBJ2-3	CASSDSWTQYF	TGTGCCAGCAGTGATTCCTGGACGCAGTATTTT
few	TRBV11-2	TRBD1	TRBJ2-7	CASSLRGQGTYEQYF	TGTGCCAGCAGCTTAAGGGGACAGGGGACCTACGAGCAGTACTTC